This is a list of T cell receptor beta chains from one sample in a study of blood T cell repertoires in COVID-19. TCRdb keeps only in-frame clones here, not all; method: immunoSEQ multiplex PCR. This table holds fewer than 350,000 clones, around 81% found once. The sample taken for sequencing was peripheral blood. The receptors shown here come from a woman between 55 and 75 years old with active or convalescent COVID-19. CDR3s include the opening cysteine and the closing phenylalanine or tryptophan. The order of the fields is V gene, D gene, J gene, clone size, CDR3 protein, CDR3 DNA. D genes are given only for firm matches. Part of the rows lack a size; the others show once, few, many or a class for expanded clones.

v_gene: TRBV10-3
d_gene: NA
j_gene: TRBJ1-1
abundance: NA
CDR3aa: CAITGTRMNTEAFF
CDR3nt: TGTGCCATCACTGGGACAAGAATGAACACTGAAGCTTTCTTT

v_gene: TRBV7-2
d_gene: NA
j_gene: TRBJ1-1
abundance: NA
CDR3aa: CASSLERWGDTEAFF
CDR3nt: TGTGCCAGCAGCTTAGAGAGGTGGGGGGACACTGAAGCTTTCTTT

v_gene: TRBV4-1
d_gene: TRBD1
j_gene: TRBJ1-4
abundance: NA
CDR3aa: CASSGTQGTGDEKLFF
CDR3nt: TGCGCCAGCAGCGGGACACAGGGGACGGGGGATGAAAAACTGTTTTTT

v_gene: TRBV6-2/TRBV6-3
d_gene: NA
j_gene: TRBJ1-5
abundance: NA
CDR3aa: CASSINTYQPQHF
CDR3nt: TGTGCCAGCAGCATCAACACCTATCAGCCCCAGCATTTT

v_gene: TRBV6-4
d_gene: NA
j_gene: TRBJ1-1
abundance: NA
CDR3aa: CASKPDSEGAEAFF
CDR3nt: TGTGCCAGCAAACCGGACAGCGAGGGAGCTGAAGCTTTCTTT

v_gene: TRBV25-1
d_gene: TRBD2
j_gene: TRBJ2-5
abundance: NA
CDR3aa: CASSETGGAFQETQYF
CDR3nt: TGTGCCAGCAGTGAAACGGGGGGAGCCTTCCAAGAGACCCAGTACTTC

v_gene: TRBV3-1/TRBV3-2
d_gene: TRBD2
j_gene: TRBJ2-3
abundance: NA
CDR3aa: CASSQDFPSGGLDTQYF
CDR3nt: TGTGCCAGCAGCCAAGATTTCCCTAGCGGGGGGTTGGATACGCAGTATTTT

v_gene: TRBV10-1
d_gene: TRBD2
j_gene: TRBJ2-3
abundance: once
CDR3aa: CASSESRTSATDTQYF
CDR3nt: TGCGCCAGCAGTGAGTCACGGACTAGCGCGACAGATACGCAGTATTTT

v_gene: TRBV11-2
d_gene: TRBD1
j_gene: TRBJ1-2
abundance: NA
CDR3aa: CASSLPTGDSYGYTF
CDR3nt: TGTGCCAGCAGCTTACCAACAGGGGATAGCTATGGCTACACCTTC

v_gene: TRBV7-2
d_gene: NA
j_gene: TRBJ2-7
abundance: NA
CDR3aa: CASSTGLTTYEQYF
CDR3nt: TGTGCCAGCAGCACGGGACTGACTACCTACGAGCAGTACTTC

v_gene: TRBV7-8
d_gene: NA
j_gene: TRBJ2-3
abundance: NA
CDR3aa: CASSPDYLLTDTQYF
CDR3nt: TGTGCCAGCAGCCCAGACTATCTACTCACAGATACGCAGTATTTT

v_gene: TRBV19
d_gene: NA
j_gene: TRBJ2-7
abundance: NA
CDR3aa: CASSTTPRGSEQYF
CDR3nt: TGTGCCAGTAGTACAACTCCGCGAGGGTCCGAGCAGTACTTC

v_gene: TRBV9
d_gene: TRBD1
j_gene: TRBJ2-7
abundance: NA
CDR3aa: CASSVGGQGGEQYF
CDR3nt: TGTGCCAGCAGCGTAGGGGGACAGGGAGGCGAGCAGTACTTC

v_gene: TRBV5-6
d_gene: NA
j_gene: TRBJ1-4
abundance: NA
CDR3aa: CASSGDMNEKLFF
CDR3nt: TGTGCCAGCAGCGGGGACATGAATGAAAAACTGTTTTTT

v_gene: TRBV5-8
d_gene: NA
j_gene: TRBJ1-3
abundance: NA
CDR3aa: CSCSAGNTIYF
CDR3nt: TGTTCCTGTTCGGCTGGAAACACCATATATTTT

v_gene: TRBV7-9
d_gene: NA
j_gene: TRBJ2-2
abundance: NA
CDR3aa: CASSSDRYTGELFF
CDR3nt: TGTGCCAGCAGCTCCGACAGATACACCGGGGAGCTGTTTTTT

v_gene: TRBV12-3/TRBV12-4
d_gene: NA
j_gene: TRBJ1-3
abundance: once
CDR3aa: CATFSGNTIYF
CDR3nt: TGTGCCACCTTTTCTGGAAACACCATATATTTT

v_gene: TRBV15
d_gene: NA
j_gene: TRBJ1-1
abundance: NA
CDR3aa: CATSRDRLNTEAFF
CDR3nt: TGTGCCACCAGCAGGGACAGACTGAACACTGAAGCTTTCTTT

v_gene: TRBV6-4
d_gene: NA
j_gene: TRBJ2-4
abundance: NA
CDR3aa: CASSAYYASGIQYF
CDR3nt: TGTGCCAGCAGCGCCTACTATGCCAGCGGCATTCAGTACTTC

v_gene: TRBV30
d_gene: NA
j_gene: TRBJ2-3
abundance: NA
CDR3aa: CAWSVSGHSFFTDTQYF
CDR3nt: TGTGCCTGGAGTGTATCGGGACACTCGTTTTTCACAGATACGCAGTATTTT

v_gene: TRBV9
d_gene: NA
j_gene: TRBJ1-2
abundance: NA
CDR3aa: CASSTSQGRGYTF
CDR3nt: TGTGCCAGCAGCACCTCACAGGGCCGGGGCTACACCTTC

v_gene: TRBV7-2
d_gene: NA
j_gene: TRBJ1-3
abundance: NA
CDR3aa: CASSPMRARSGNTIYF
CDR3nt: TGTGCCAGCAGCCCTATGAGGGCCCGCTCTGGAAACACCATATATTTT

v_gene: TRBV30
d_gene: TRBD1
j_gene: TRBJ1-1
abundance: NA
CDR3aa: CAWSARDRGRREAFF
CDR3nt: TGTGCCTGGAGTGCCCGGGACAGGGGGCGGCGTGAAGCTTTCTTT

v_gene: TRBV25-1
d_gene: TRBD1
j_gene: TRBJ2-3
abundance: NA
CDR3aa: CASRTGTGVTDTQYF
CDR3nt: TGTGCCAGCAGAACAGGGACAGGGGTCACAGATACGCAGTATTTT

v_gene: TRBV30
d_gene: NA
j_gene: TRBJ1-4
abundance: NA
CDR3aa: CAWQLTEKGEKLFF
CDR3nt: TGTGCCTGGCAATTGACAGAAAAGGGCGAAAAACTGTTTTTT

v_gene: TRBV6-5
d_gene: NA
j_gene: TRBJ1-1
abundance: NA
CDR3aa: CASSYSDTTEAFF
CDR3nt: TGTGCCAGCAGTTACTCGGACACGACTGAAGCTTTCTTT

v_gene: TRBV6-2/TRBV6-3
d_gene: TRBD2
j_gene: TRBJ2-5
abundance: NA
CDR3aa: CASSYSSTSGGETQYF
CDR3nt: TGTGCCAGCAGTTACTCGTCGACTAGCGGGGGAGAGACCCAGTACTTC

v_gene: TRBV11-2
d_gene: TRBD2
j_gene: TRBJ2-5
abundance: NA
CDR3aa: CASSPGLAGAQETQYF
CDR3nt: TGTGCCAGCAGCCCAGGACTAGCGGGGGCACAAGAGACCCAGTACTTC

v_gene: TRBV5-1
d_gene: TRBD1
j_gene: TRBJ1-1
abundance: NA
CDR3aa: CASSSGQGVLNTEAFF
CDR3nt: TGCGCCAGCAGTTCGGGACAGGGGGTATTGAACACTGAAGCTTTCTTT

v_gene: TRBV4-3
d_gene: TRBD1
j_gene: TRBJ2-2
abundance: once
CDR3aa: CASSQGNRGYTGELFF
CDR3nt: TGCGCCAGCAGCCAAGGAAACAGGGGATACACCGGGGAGCTGTTTTTT

v_gene: TRBV6-5
d_gene: NA
j_gene: TRBJ1-2
abundance: NA
CDR3aa: CASRRSSYGYTF
CDR3nt: TGTGCCAGCCGGCGGTCGAGCTATGGCTACACCTTC

v_gene: TRBV6-1
d_gene: NA
j_gene: TRBJ1-2
abundance: NA
CDR3aa: CASSESGGGLDYGYTF
CDR3nt: TGTGCCAGCAGTGAAAGCGGGGGGGGGCTGGACTATGGCTACACCTTC

v_gene: TRBV2
d_gene: TRBD1
j_gene: TRBJ1-2
abundance: NA
CDR3aa: CASGDRSYGYTF
CDR3nt: TGTGCCAGCGGGGACAGAAGCTATGGCTACACCTTC

v_gene: TRBV21-1
d_gene: NA
j_gene: TRBJ1-2
abundance: once
CDR3aa: CASGPPPGGLYGYTF
CDR3nt: TGTGCCAGCGGCCCCCCCCCAGGGGGGCTCTATGGCTACACCTTC

v_gene: TRBV6-5
d_gene: NA
j_gene: TRBJ1-1
abundance: NA
CDR3aa: CASTPSGPKNTEAFF
CDR3nt: TGTGCCAGCACCCCATCAGGGCCCAAGAACACTGAAGCTTTCTTT

v_gene: TRBV18
d_gene: TRBD1
j_gene: TRBJ1-5
abundance: NA
CDR3aa: CASSPQGANNQPQHF
CDR3nt: TGTGCCAGCTCACCTCAGGGGGCGAACAATCAGCCCCAGCATTTT

v_gene: TRBV10-3
d_gene: TRBD2
j_gene: TRBJ2-7
abundance: NA
CDR3aa: CAIRARSGGVYEQYF
CDR3nt: TGTGCCATCAGGGCCCGGAGCGGGGGGGTTTACGAGCAGTACTTC

v_gene: TRBV2
d_gene: TRBD1
j_gene: TRBJ1-2
abundance: NA
CDR3aa: CASSADRGANYGYTF
CDR3nt: TGTGCCAGCAGTGCTGACAGGGGCGCGAACTATGGCTACACCTTC

v_gene: TRBV27
d_gene: NA
j_gene: TRBJ2-7
abundance: NA
CDR3aa: CASSFLAQDEQYF
CDR3nt: NA

v_gene: TRBV5-6
d_gene: NA
j_gene: TRBJ1-1
abundance: NA
CDR3aa: CASSNTRNTEAFF
CDR3nt: TGTGCCAGCAGCAATACACGGAACACTGAAGCTTTCTTT

v_gene: TRBV7-8
d_gene: NA
j_gene: TRBJ1-2
abundance: NA
CDR3aa: CASTSQDGFSYGYTF
CDR3nt: TGTGCCAGCACCTCACAGGATGGGTTTAGCTATGGCTACACCTTC

v_gene: TRBV19
d_gene: NA
j_gene: TRBJ1-2
abundance: NA
CDR3aa: CASSISRRNYGYTF
CDR3nt: TGTGCCAGTAGTATATCCAGGAGGAACTATGGCTACACCTTC

v_gene: TRBV20-1
d_gene: NA
j_gene: TRBJ1-2
abundance: NA
CDR3aa: CSAGGSYGYTF
CDR3nt: TGCAGTGCTGGGGGGAGCTATGGCTACACCTTC

v_gene: TRBV10-3
d_gene: TRBD1
j_gene: TRBJ2-7
abundance: NA
CDR3aa: CAIAQGAYEQYF
CDR3nt: TGTGCCATTGCACAGGGGGCATACGAGCAGTACTTC

v_gene: TRBV19
d_gene: TRBD1
j_gene: TRBJ1-5
abundance: NA
CDR3aa: CASSSGQGGNQPQHF
CDR3nt: TGTGCCAGTAGTTCCGGACAGGGAGGAAATCAGCCCCAGCATTTT

v_gene: TRBV6-5
d_gene: TRBD1
j_gene: TRBJ1-5
abundance: NA
CDR3aa: CASSYRTGIQPQHF
CDR3nt: TGTGCCAGCAGTTACAGGACAGGAATTCAGCCCCAGCATTTT

v_gene: TRBV6-4
d_gene: TRBD1
j_gene: TRBJ1-2
abundance: NA
CDR3aa: CASSDSWGQGTPNYGYTF
CDR3nt: TGTGCCAGCAGTGACTCGTGGGGACAGGGCACTCCTAACTATGGCTACACCTTC

v_gene: TRBV6-5
d_gene: TRBD1
j_gene: TRBJ1-2
abundance: NA
CDR3aa: CASAPGQGALGYTF
CDR3nt: TGTGCCAGCGCTCCGGGACAGGGGGCCCTGGGCTACACCTTC

v_gene: TRBV6-5
d_gene: TRBD1
j_gene: TRBJ1-2
abundance: NA
CDR3aa: CASRPSGTGHGYTF
CDR3nt: TGTGCCAGCAGACCTTCCGGGACAGGACATGGCTACACCTTC

v_gene: TRBV5-6
d_gene: NA
j_gene: TRBJ1-3
abundance: few
CDR3aa: CASISVLAGNTIYF
CDR3nt: TGTGCCAGCATCTCCGTCTTAGCTGGAAACACCATATATTTT

v_gene: TRBV6-5
d_gene: TRBD2
j_gene: TRBJ2-5
abundance: NA
CDR3aa: CASSPGLAGGRAQYF
CDR3nt: TGTGCCAGCAGTCCGGGACTAGCGGGGGGCCGGGCCCAGTACTTC

v_gene: TRBV7-2
d_gene: TRBD1
j_gene: TRBJ1-6
abundance: NA
CDR3aa: CASRSDRGNSPLHF
CDR3nt: TGTGCCAGCAGATCCGACAGGGGAAATTCACCCCTCCACTTT

v_gene: TRBV19
d_gene: TRBD1
j_gene: TRBJ2-7
abundance: few
CDR3aa: CASSHRGSYEQYF
CDR3nt: TGTGCCAGTAGTCACAGGGGATCCTACGAGCAGTACTTC

v_gene: TRBV29-1
d_gene: TRBD2
j_gene: TRBJ2-7
abundance: NA
CDR3aa: CSVATSGVLYEQYF
CDR3nt: TGCAGCGTGGCGACTAGCGGGGTCCTCTACGAGCAGTACTTC

v_gene: TRBV2
d_gene: TRBD1
j_gene: TRBJ1-1
abundance: once
CDR3aa: CASKRTGGSRNTEAFF
CDR3nt: TGTGCCAGCAAAAGGACAGGCGGTTCCAGGAACACTGAAGCTTTCTTT

v_gene: TRBV27
d_gene: NA
j_gene: TRBJ2-3
abundance: NA
CDR3aa: CASSLNLGTDTQYF
CDR3nt: TGTGCCAGCAGTTTAAACTTGGGCACAGATACGCAGTATTTT

v_gene: TRBV19
d_gene: TRBD2
j_gene: TRBJ2-5
abundance: NA
CDR3aa: CASSRLAGHAETQYF
CDR3nt: TGTGCCAGTAGTAGACTAGCGGGACACGCGGAGACCCAGTACTTC

v_gene: TRBV11-2
d_gene: TRBD1
j_gene: TRBJ2-5
abundance: NA
CDR3aa: CASSRGTVQETQYF
CDR3nt: TGTGCCAGCAGCCGTGGGACAGTGCAAGAGACCCAGTACTTC

v_gene: TRBV7-3
d_gene: TRBD1
j_gene: TRBJ2-3
abundance: NA
CDR3aa: CASSLGQATDTQYF
CDR3nt: TGTGCCAGCAGCTTGGGACAGGCGACAGATACGCAGTATTTT

v_gene: TRBV27
d_gene: NA
j_gene: TRBJ1-1
abundance: NA
CDR3aa: CASSPPPQGPTEAFF
CDR3nt: TGTGCCAGCAGTCCCCCTCCCCAGGGTCCAACTGAAGCTTTCTTT